This is a list of T cell receptor beta chains from one sample in a study of T cell responses to AZD1222 COVID-19 vaccine. Sequenced by immunoSEQ multiplex PCR; TCRdb stores in-frame clones only, minus some. The table shows over 100,000 clones, with 86% occurring only once. The material was peripheral blood, obtained 28 days after the second dose of the MenACWY control vaccine. The receptors come from an adult who received the MenACWY meningococcal vaccine as a control. CDR3s leave out the opening cysteine and the closing phenylalanine or tryptophan. Each record gives: clone size, J gene, V gene, CDR3 length, CDR3 protein. The size field is filled for only some rows; it gives once, few, many or a size class.

- | TRBJ2-3 | TRBV7-3 | 12 | ASSLQGAGDTQY
- | TRBJ1-1 | TRBV19 | 12 | ASSRSRGNTEAF
- | TRBJ1-3 | TRBV6-6 | 13 | ASSYFEGSGNTIY
- | TRBJ1-2 | TRBV7-2 | 13 | ASSAEGRGNYGYT
- | TRBJ2-5 | TRBV21-1 | 17 | ASSKVPYYGTSGPLTQY
- | TRBJ2-1 | TRBV7-9 | 15 | ASSLDPGLAGANEQF
- | TRBJ1-5 | TRBV18 | 14 | ASSPPGQPLGQPQH
- | TRBJ2-3 | TRBV28 | 9 | ASSLGDTQY
- | TRBJ1-4 | TRBV3-1/TRBV3-2 | 11 | ASSRDFNEKLF
- | TRBJ1-1 | TRBV27 | 12 | ASSPNRGKTEAF
- | TRBJ1-5 | TRBV19 | 13 | ASSTAGGSNQPQH
- | TRBJ2-1 | TRBV24-1 | 14 | ATSDSGTSKNNEQF
- | TRBJ2-7 | TRBV19 | 13 | ASSIIQGNVIEQY
- | TRBJ2-7 | TRBV7-2 | 14 | ASSLAGGLTPYEQY
- | TRBJ1-3 | TRBV19 | 16 | ASTLALGTGHSGNTIY
once | TRBJ1-2 | TRBV4-3 | 13 | ASSRGPGADYGYT
- | TRBJ1-5 | TRBV2 | 13 | ASSRPGQVQGPQH
- | TRBJ1-2 | TRBV10-1 | 11 | ASSPGRGDGYT
- | TRBJ2-2 | TRBV11-3 | 15 | ASSPDTGSGVTGELF
- | TRBJ1-2 | TRBV9 | 15 | ASSVLPDRGSNYGYT
once | TRBJ2-2 | TRBV11-1 | 14 | ASSSSEGRLAGELF
- | TRBJ1-5 | TRBV25-1 | 12 | ASGHDRGDQPQH
- | TRBJ2-5 | TRBV7-2 | 13 | ASSLGHRGSETQY
- | TRBJ1-2 | TRBV4-1 | 11 | ASSPRGDYGYT
- | TRBJ2-1 | TRBV2 | 14 | ASSEPLAGGNNEQF
- | TRBJ2-1 | TRBV4-1 | 13 | ASSQDGQGNNEQF
- | TRBJ2-7 | TRBV18 | 13 | ASSPRQGGTYEQY
- | TRBJ2-1 | TRBV6-5 | 11 | ASSYSGRSEQF
- | TRBJ2-7 | TRBV3-1/TRBV3-2 | 13 | ASSPRASGGYEQY
- | TRBJ1-2 | TRBV7-6 | 12 | ASSPNRDAPGYT
- | TRBJ2-5 | TRBV7-2 | 12 | ASSPERREETQY
- | TRBJ2-7 | TRBV5-5 | 12 | ASSLQGVVYEQY
- | TRBJ2-3 | TRBV5-5 | 11 | ASSLVSTDTQY
- | TRBJ2-2 | TRBV2 | 13 | ASSFRQGATGELF
- | TRBJ1-2 | TRBV7-9 | 10 | ASSLSGSGYT
- | TRBJ1-2 | TRBV2 | 13 | ASSVQGVRYYGYT
- | TRBJ2-7 | TRBV6-6 | 9 | ASSVTYEQY
- | TRBJ1-3 | TRBV19 | 14 | ASSDGDLNSGNTIY
- | TRBJ1-4 | TRBV13 | 13 | ASSLRQITNEKLF
- | TRBJ2-1 | TRBV20-1 | 9 | SARGWDEQF
large | TRBJ2-7 | TRBV27 | 11 | ASSSGPYYEQY
- | TRBJ1-5 | TRBV2 | 9 | ASSVMEAQH